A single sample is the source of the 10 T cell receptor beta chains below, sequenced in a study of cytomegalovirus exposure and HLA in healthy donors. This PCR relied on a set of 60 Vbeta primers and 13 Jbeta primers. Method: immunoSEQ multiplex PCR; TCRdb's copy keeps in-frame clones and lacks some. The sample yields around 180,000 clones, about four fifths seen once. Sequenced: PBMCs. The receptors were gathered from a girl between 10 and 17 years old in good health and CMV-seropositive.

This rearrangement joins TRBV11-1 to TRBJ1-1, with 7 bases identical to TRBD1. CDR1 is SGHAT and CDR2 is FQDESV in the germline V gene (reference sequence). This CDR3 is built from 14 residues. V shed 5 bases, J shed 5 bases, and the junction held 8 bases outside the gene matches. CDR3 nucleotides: TGTGCCAGCAGCGACAGACAGGGCCTGACTGAAGCTTTCTTT. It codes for CASSDRQGLTEAFF.

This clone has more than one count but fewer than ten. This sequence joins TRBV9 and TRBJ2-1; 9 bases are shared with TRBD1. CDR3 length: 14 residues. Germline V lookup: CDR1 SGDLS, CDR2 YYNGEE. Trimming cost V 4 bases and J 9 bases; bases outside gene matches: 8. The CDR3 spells CASSRDRVVSEQFF. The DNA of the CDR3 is TGTGCCAGCAGCCGGGACAGGGTAGTAAGTGAGCAGTTCTTC.

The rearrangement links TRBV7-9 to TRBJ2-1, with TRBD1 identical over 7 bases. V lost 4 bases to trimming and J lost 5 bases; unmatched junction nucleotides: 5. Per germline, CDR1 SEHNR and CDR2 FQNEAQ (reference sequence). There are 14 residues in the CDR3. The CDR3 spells CASSSGQINNEQFF. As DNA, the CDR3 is TGTGCCAGCAGCTCGGGACAGATTAACAATGAGCAGTTCTTC. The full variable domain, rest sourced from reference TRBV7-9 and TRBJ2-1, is DTGVSQNPRHKITKRGQNVTFRCDPISEHNRLYWYRQTLGQGPEFLTYFQNEAQLEKSRLLSDRFSAERPKGSFSTLEIQRTEQGDSAMYLCASSSGQINNEQFFGPGTRLTVL.

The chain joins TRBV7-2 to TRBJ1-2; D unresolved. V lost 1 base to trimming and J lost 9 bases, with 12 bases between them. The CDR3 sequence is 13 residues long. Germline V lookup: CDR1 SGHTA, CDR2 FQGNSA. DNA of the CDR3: TGTGCCAGCAGCTTAGTAGCCGGGGTCAGCTACACCTTC. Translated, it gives CASSLVAGVSYTF.

The CDR3 here is CASRRSSGNTIYF. The CDR3 nucleotides read TGCGCCAGTCGACGGAGCTCTGGAAACACCATATATTTT. The chain has TRBV4-1 and TRBJ1-3; no clear D. This CDR3 is 13 amino acids long. Germline V gene lookup returns CDR1 MGHRA and CDR2 YSYEKL. The ends were cut back, 9 bases at V and 0 bases at J, with 9 bases in the middle.

The CDR3, as DNA: TGCGCCAGCAGTTGGTCGGGACAGGGGGCTGGGGGCTACACCTTC. Protein: CASSWSGQGAGGYTF. This chain links TRBV5-1 with TRBJ1-2; TRBD1 aligns across 12 bases. Germline lookup yields CDR1 SGHRS and CDR2 YFSETQ. The CDR3 spans 15 residues. V trimming: 5 bases; J trimming: 8 bases; junction bases outside the gene matches: 10.

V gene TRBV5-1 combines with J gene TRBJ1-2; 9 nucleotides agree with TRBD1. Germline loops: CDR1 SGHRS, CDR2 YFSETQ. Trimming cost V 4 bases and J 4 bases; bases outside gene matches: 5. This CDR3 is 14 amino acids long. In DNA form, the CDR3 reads TGCGCCAGCAGCCAAACAGGGGGCCCCTATGGCTACACCTTC. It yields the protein CASSQTGGPYGYTF.

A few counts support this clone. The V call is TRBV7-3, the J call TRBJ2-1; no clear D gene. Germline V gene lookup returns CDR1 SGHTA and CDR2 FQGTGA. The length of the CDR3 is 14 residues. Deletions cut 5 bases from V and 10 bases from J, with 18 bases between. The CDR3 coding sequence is TGTGCCAGCAGCGAAGGCCAGCGCTCGGAGGAGCAGTTCTTC. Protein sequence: CASSEGQRSEEQFF.

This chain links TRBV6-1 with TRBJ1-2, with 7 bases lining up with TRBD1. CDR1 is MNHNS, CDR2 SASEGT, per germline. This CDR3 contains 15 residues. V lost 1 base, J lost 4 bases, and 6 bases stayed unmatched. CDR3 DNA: TGTGCCAGCAGTGAAGGAAGACAGGGTGGCTATGGCTACACCTTC. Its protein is CASSEGRQGGYGYTF.

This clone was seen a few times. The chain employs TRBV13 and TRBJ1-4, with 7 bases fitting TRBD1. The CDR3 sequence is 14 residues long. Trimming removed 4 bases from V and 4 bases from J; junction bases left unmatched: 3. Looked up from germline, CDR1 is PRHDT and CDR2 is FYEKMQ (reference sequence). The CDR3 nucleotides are TGTGCCAGCAGCTCGGGACAGAATAATGAAAAACTGTTTTTT. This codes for CASSSGQNNEKLFF.